This record concerns one TCR delta chain sequence. This clone was counted many times. The specificity of this receptor is unknown. TCRdb's protein for this DNA is that of a much larger clone and differs from the translation at residue 9, likely a read error; the protein shown is the DNA translation. This record comes from a study of gamma delta lymphoproliferative disorders and STAT genes (dated by TCRdb to the late 2010s). In the study overall: The LymphoTrack Dx TCRG Assay was used to build gamma-chain libraries from a minimum of 50 ng of genomic DNA. Delta-chain libraries followed the EuroClonality-NGS working group standard operating procedure, because no corresponding Invivoscribe delta assay was available. Within a larger immunophenotypic and STAT-mutation study, TCR gamma and delta CDR3 repertoires were profiled by deep sequencing in Tgammadelta lymphoproliferative disease patients and healthy controls. To confirm results, a couple of gamma-chain samples and every delta-chain sample were sequenced twice. Broad study findings and their caveats: Leukemic cells were skewed toward terminal effectors, whereas control T cells likely spanned varied maturation stages, a difference potentially limiting comparisons between patients and controls. Nearly all major gamma and delta clonotypes of patients were found to be public, being shared with at least one healthy donor, and only a couple of gamma clonotypes were found to be private to disease. When whole repertoires were clustered, gamma repertoires from patients grouped apart from those of healthy controls, but delta repertoires did not separate between the groups. According to the authors, NGS specificity may be reduced at low frequencies, so whether leukemic clones are public or private needs confirmation.

TCR sequencing was performed on genomic DNA from peripheral blood mononuclear cells isolated from patients and controls. As controls, approximately 23 healthy adult blood donors (median age about 60 years; roughly twelve males and approximately eleven females) were included and were matched to patients for age and sex. Spanning cysteine to phenylalanine, the CDR3 consists of 20 amino acids. This entry keeps only the CDR3 DNA: 60 bases, framed from base 1. V is pruned by 1 base and J by 2 bases, leaving 18 bases of the junction without a gene match. CDR1 and CDR2 are read off the germline V gene as GEAIGNYY and EKD. In both library methods, multiplex PCR was carried out with primers targeting conserved V and J regions of the TCR genes. After purification and pooling, the amplicons were sequenced on an Illumina MiSeq platform. As for the original processing: V(D)J alignment, clonotype assembly and translation were done with MiXCR, while functionality assessment and CDR3 repertoire analyses were done with VDJtools. CDR3 followed the IMGT definition, and analyses included only productive sequences that used functional genes, leaving out ORF genes and pseudogenes. A custom Python script was used to search all patients and controls for identical amino acid CDR3s of major clonotypes (frequency >=5%). To compare clonotype frequencies between patients and controls, a one-sided non-parametric Wilcoxon test was applied. TCRdb called clones afresh from the public reads with CATT; identical DNA rows were later merged. The authors' filters were not applied to this entry. Here the sample has several hundred delta-chain clones; around 1.5% occur a single time. Jointly, the top ten make up about 74% of the sample.

The receptor was isolated from a human donor in good health. This receptor chain uses TRDV2 and TRDJ1; 10 middle bases align to TRDD3. Input material: blood. This receptor carries the CDR3 CACDTIPTSVLGDQTDKLIF. The DNA reads TGTGCCTGTGACACGATTCCTACCTCGGTACTGGGGGATCAGACCGATAAACTCATCTTT.